Shown below are 16 T cell receptor beta chains from a single sample sequenced in a study of T cell responses to AZD1222 COVID-19 vaccine. Measured with immunoSEQ multiplex PCR; TCRdb has only the in-frame clones, and not every one. Of 120,000 or so clones in the sample, around 91% are singletons; the top ten hold approximately 3.4%. Sequencing used peripheral blood, obtained on day 0 of AZD1222 vaccination. The receptors were sampled from an adult in good health.

The chain is built from TRBV9 and TRBJ2-3, with 15 bases identical to TRBD2. CDR3 length: 19 amino acids. CDR1 and CDR2 from the germline V gene are SGDLS and YYNGEE. Trimming at V came to 2 bases and at J to 5 bases, leaving 12 bases not matched to a gene. The CDR3 DNA reads as TGTGCCAGCAGCGTCGGACTAGCGGGGGGGCGAAGCCGAGGAGATACGCAGTATTTT. Its protein product is CASSVGLAGGRSRGDTQYF.

The table lists this clone with a few counts. The chain couples TRBV7-9 to TRBJ1-4; TRBD1 might be the D (5 bases). Trimming cost V 1 base and J 0 bases, with 12 bases left between them. Looked up from germline, CDR1 is SEHNR and CDR2 is FQNEAQ (reference sequence). This CDR3 is built from 17 residues. The CDR3 sequence is CASSLGQSLTTNEKLFF. The CDR3 bases are TGTGCCAGCAGCTTAGGACAGTCCCTTACAACTAATGAAAAACTGTTTTTT.

This clone is classed as medium-sized (0.01 to 0.1%). The gene calls are TRBV4-3 and TRBJ2-1, with 11 bases that match TRBD2. Germline V gene sequence: CDR1 LGHNA, CDR2 YSLEER. The CDR3 has 17 amino acids. V dropped 2 bases and J dropped 3; count of bases not matched to a gene: 6. The CDR3 sequence: CASSQYFTSGSYNEQFF. The CDR3 nucleotides read TGCGCCAGCAGCCAATACTTTACTAGCGGGAGCTACAATGAGCAGTTCTTC.

V is TRBV7-2 and J is TRBJ2-2; maybe TRBD2 (5 bases). Germline V gene sequence: CDR1 SGHTA, CDR2 FQGNSA. The CDR3 runs 15 residues. Trimming shortened V by 5 bases and J by 7 bases, and 17 bases separated the two germline ends. Here the CDR3 reads CASSNTPGKGGELFF. CDR3 coding DNA: TGTGCCAGCAGCAACACCCCCGGGAAGGGCGGGGAGCTGTTTTTT.

The J gene is TRBJ1-5, the V gene TRBV7-9; D might be TRBD1 (5 bases). This CDR3 is 14 amino acids long. Germline assignment: CDR1 SEHNR and CDR2 FQNEAQ (reference sequence). Trimming removed 0 bases from V and 4 bases from J, with 7 bases in between. The DNA of the CDR3 is TGTGCCAGCAGCTTAGCGGGGGTGAATCAGCCCCAGCATTTT. Protein: CASSLAGVNQPQHF.

V is TRBV3-1 (or the pseudogene TRBV3-2) and J is TRBJ1-2; D possibly corresponds to TRBD1 (5 bases). CDR1 is LGHDT and CDR2 is YNNKEL in the germline V gene (reference sequence). This CDR3 region has 16 residues. The V and J ends lost 4 bases and 6 bases respectively, with 21 bases between them. The CDR3 bases are TGTGCCAGCAGCCTCACGTCAGGGTCCTTTAGGGATGGCTACACCTTC. Its translation is CASSLTSGSFRDGYTF.

The chain recombines TRBV5-4 with TRBJ2-1; possibly TRBD1 for D (6 bases). This CDR3 contains 14 residues. Trimming pared 2 bases from V and 5 bases from J, leaving 11 bases between. The germline V gene encodes CDR1 SGHNT and CDR2 YYREEE (reference sequence). The CDR3 DNA sequence: TGTGCCAGCAGCTTCCTCCAGGGGCACAATGAGCAGTTCTTC. It codes for CASSFLQGHNEQFF.

The chain recombines TRBV27 with TRBJ2-3; D call uncertain. The germline CDR1 and CDR2 sequences are MNHEY and SMNVEV (reference sequence). Between the trimmed V and J ends, which lost 4 bases and 0 bases, there was a span of 8 bases. The CDR3 consists of 14 residues. For the CDR3, the DNA is TGTGCCAGCAGTTACGAGAGTAGCACAGATACGCAGTATTTT. Its translation is CASSYESSTDTQYF.

This chain links TRBV6-5 with TRBJ2-3; no firm D call. The CDR3 covers 13 residues. CDR1 and CDR2 (germline): MNHEY, SVGAGI. Trimming took 2 bases from V and 8 from J, leaving 11 bases between them. CDR3 sequence reads: CASSYAFRATQYF. The CDR3 DNA reads as TGTGCCAGCAGTTACGCTTTTAGGGCTACGCAGTATTTT.

V and J are TRBV5-6 and TRBJ1-2; D gene ambiguous. Germline V gives CDR1 SGHDT, CDR2 YYEEEE. This CDR3 has 14 amino acids. Trimming took 4 bases from V and 3 from J, leaving 13 bases between them. CDR3 sequence reads: CASSPWPADYGYTF. The CDR3 DNA is TGTGCCAGCAGCCCCTGGCCAGCAGACTATGGCTACACCTTC.

V is TRBV24-1 and J is TRBJ2-2; 8 nucleotides agree with TRBD1. CDR3 length: 16 residues. V shed 3 bases and J 0 bases; nucleotides not matched to a gene: 2. CDR1 KGHDR and CDR2 SFDVKD come from the germline V gene. CDR3 DNA sequence: TGTGCCACCAGTGATGTGGACAGGGCGAACACCGGGGAGCTGTTTTTT. It codes for CATSDVDRANTGELFF.

This chain uses TRBV28 with TRBJ2-7; the match to TRBD1 covers 7 bases. The CDR3 is 15 amino acids. Trimming took 5 bases from V and 0 from J; bases not matched to a gene: 7. Germline loops: CDR1 MDHEN, CDR2 SYDVKM. In DNA, the CDR3 is TGTGCCAGCAGTCGACAGGGCGGGTTCTCCTACGAGCAGTACTTC. It yields the protein CASSRQGGFSYEQYF.

This clone was picked up many times. The chain joins TRBV6-2 or TRBV6-3 to TRBJ1-1; the D is unclear. The CDR3 is made up of 13 amino acids. Germline V gene lookup returns CDR1 MNHEY and CDR2 SVGEGT. V was clipped by 3 bases and J by 6 bases, with 11 bases between them. CDR3 sequence: CASSYNPRSEAFF. CDR3 bases: TGTGCCAGCAGTTATAACCCGCGGTCTGAAGCTTTCTTT.

This sequence joins TRBV5-5 and TRBJ2-2; 14 nucleotides align to TRBD2. CDR1 is SGHKS, CDR2 YYEKEE, per germline (reference sequence). V shed 3 bases, J shed 0 bases, and the junction held 7 bases outside the gene matches. The CDR3 contains 19 residues. The CDR3: CASSSGTSGSAPNTGELFF. CDR3 DNA sequence: TGTGCCAGCAGCTCCGGGACTAGCGGGAGCGCCCCGAACACCGGGGAGCTGTTTTTT.

The chain couples TRBV5-1 to TRBJ2-1, with a weak D call TRBD2 (6 bases). The V gene's germline CDR1 is SGHRS and CDR2 YFSETQ. The CDR3 sequence is 14 residues long. V gave up 3 bases and J gave up 2 bases, with 9 bases separating them. For the CDR3, the DNA is TGCGCCAGCAGCTGGGGAGGTACCTACAATGAGCAGTTCTTC. This gives the protein CASSWGGTYNEQFF. The full variable domain, completed using reference TRBV5-1 and TRBJ2-1, is KAGVTQTPRYLIKTRGQQVTLSCSPISGHRSVSWYQQTPGQGLQFLFEYFSETQRNKGNFPGRFSGRQFSNSRSEMNVSTLELGDSALYLCASSWGGTYNEQFFGPGTRLTVL.

V and J are TRBV7-2 and TRBJ1-1; possibly TRBD1 for D (6 bases). V was pared by 2 bases and J by 3 bases, with 16 bases between. CDR3 length equals 16 residues. Germline V gene sequence: CDR1 SGHTA, CDR2 FQGNSA. The CDR3 here is CASSLWSQGRYTEAFF. The CDR3, as DNA: TGTGCCAGCAGCTTATGGTCCCAGGGGAGGTACACTGAAGCTTTCTTT.